This section outlines one T cell receptor (beta chain) sequence together with its context. The antigen is undetermined. The data stem from a study of OX40 agonist ivuxolimab in advanced cancers. Study as a whole: Patients in the trial were receiving intravenous ivuxolimab every 2 weeks, at doses of 0.01 to 10 mg/kg.

V dropped 0 bases and J dropped 5 bases, with 9 bases sitting between them. Germline CDR1 is GTSNPN and CDR2 is SVGIG (reference sequence). The CDR3 covers 13 residues. The repertoire was sequenced with immunoSEQ multiplex PCR; TCRdb's copy has only in-frame clones and lacks some. In the table there are 60,000 to 75,000 clones, about 85% of which are singletons. Study-level points and caveats: CD4+ and CD8+ blood T cells expanded clonally by week 6 at 0.1 to 3.0 mg/kg.

The sequenced sample was CD4+ or CD8+ T cells sorted from blood, obtained in a trial of the OX40 agonist ivuxolimab. This clonotype originated in an adult with an advanced solid tumor such as melanoma, head and neck, liver or kidney cancer. J is TRBJ2-3 and V is TRBV30, with unresolved D. The chain's CDR3 is CAWSVNLGDTQYF. The CDR3 DNA follows: TGTGCCTGGAGTGTGAATTTGGGAGATACGCAGTATTTT.